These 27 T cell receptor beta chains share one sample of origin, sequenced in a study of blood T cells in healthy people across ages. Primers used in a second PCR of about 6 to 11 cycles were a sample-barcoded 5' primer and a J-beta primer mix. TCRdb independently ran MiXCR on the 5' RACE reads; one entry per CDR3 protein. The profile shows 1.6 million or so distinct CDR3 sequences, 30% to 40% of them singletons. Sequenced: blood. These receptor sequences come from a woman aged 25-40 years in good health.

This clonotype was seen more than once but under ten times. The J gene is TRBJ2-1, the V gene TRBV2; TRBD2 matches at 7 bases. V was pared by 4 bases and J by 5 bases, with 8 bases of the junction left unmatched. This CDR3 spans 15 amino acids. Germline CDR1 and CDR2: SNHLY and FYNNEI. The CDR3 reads CASSAQRGPNNEQFF. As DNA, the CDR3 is TGTGCCAGCAGTGCCCAGCGGGGCCCAAACAATGAGCAGTTCTTC.

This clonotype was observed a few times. The CDR3 region is CASSLILGLAIHEQYF. The CDR3 DNA reads TGTGCCAGCAGCTTAATTTTGGGACTAGCTATCCACGAGCAGTACTTC. The genes are TRBV7-2 and TRBJ2-7; 9 bases are a match to TRBD2. V was clipped by 2 bases and J by 5 bases; unmatched bases: 10. Germline V gene data show CDR1 as SGHTA and CDR2 as FQGNSA. CDR3 length: 16 amino acids.

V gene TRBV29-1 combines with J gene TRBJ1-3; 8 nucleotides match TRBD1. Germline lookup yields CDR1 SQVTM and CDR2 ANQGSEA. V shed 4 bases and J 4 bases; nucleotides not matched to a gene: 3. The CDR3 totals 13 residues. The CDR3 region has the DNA TGCAGCGTTGGACAGGGGCGGGGAAACACCATATATTTT. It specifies CSVGQGRGNTIYF.

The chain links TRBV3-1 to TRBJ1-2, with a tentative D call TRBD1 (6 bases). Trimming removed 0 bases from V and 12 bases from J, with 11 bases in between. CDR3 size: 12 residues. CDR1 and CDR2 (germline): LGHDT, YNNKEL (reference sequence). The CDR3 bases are TGTGCCAGCAGCCAAGATCGAGGACAGAACACCTTC. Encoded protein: CASSQDRGQNTF. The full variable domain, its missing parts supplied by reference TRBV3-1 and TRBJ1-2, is DTAVSQTPKYLVTQMGNDKSIKCEQNLGHDTMYWYKQDSKKFLKIMFSYNNKELIINETVPNRFSPKSPDKAHLNLHINSLELGDSAVYFCASSQDRGQNTFGSGTRLTVV.

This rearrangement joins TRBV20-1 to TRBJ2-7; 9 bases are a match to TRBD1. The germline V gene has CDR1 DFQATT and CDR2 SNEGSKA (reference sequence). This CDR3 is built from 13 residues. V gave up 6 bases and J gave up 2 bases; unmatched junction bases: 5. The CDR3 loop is CSAQQGATYEQYF. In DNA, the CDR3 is TGCAGTGCCCAACAGGGGGCCACCTACGAGCAGTACTTC.

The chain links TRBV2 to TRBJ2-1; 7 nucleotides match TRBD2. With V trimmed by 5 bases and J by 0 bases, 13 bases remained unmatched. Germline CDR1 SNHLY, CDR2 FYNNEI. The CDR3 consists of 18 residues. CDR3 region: CASSPFEPGLSSYNEQFF. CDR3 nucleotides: TGTGCCAGCAGTCCTTTTGAACCGGGACTAAGCTCCTACAATGAGCAGTTCTTC.

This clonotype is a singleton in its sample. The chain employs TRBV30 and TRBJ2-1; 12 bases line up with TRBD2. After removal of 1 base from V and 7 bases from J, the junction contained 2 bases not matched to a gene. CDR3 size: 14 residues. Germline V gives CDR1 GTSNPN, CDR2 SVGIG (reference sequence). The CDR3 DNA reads TGTGCCTGGAGTGGGGGGACTAGCGGGAATGAGCAGTTCTTC. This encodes CAWSGGTSGNEQFF.

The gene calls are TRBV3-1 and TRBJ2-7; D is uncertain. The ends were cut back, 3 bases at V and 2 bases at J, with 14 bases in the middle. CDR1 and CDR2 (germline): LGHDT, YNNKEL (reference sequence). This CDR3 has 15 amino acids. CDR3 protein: CASSQASQATYEQYF. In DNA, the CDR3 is TGTGCCAGCAGCCAGGCCTCCCAAGCGACCTACGAGCAGTACTTC.

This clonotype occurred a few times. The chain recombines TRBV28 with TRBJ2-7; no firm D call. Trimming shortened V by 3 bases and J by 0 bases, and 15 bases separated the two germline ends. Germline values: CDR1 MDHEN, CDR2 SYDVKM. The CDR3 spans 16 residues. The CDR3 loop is CASSFPPQVLSYEQYF. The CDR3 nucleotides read TGTGCCAGCAGTTTCCCCCCCCAGGTACTCTCCTACGAGCAGTACTTC.

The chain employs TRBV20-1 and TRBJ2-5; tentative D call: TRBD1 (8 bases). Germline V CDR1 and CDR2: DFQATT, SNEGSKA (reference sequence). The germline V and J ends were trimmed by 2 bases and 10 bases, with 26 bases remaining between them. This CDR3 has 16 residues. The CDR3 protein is CSARTLQGGRGRIQYF. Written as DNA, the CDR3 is TGCAGTGCTAGAACGCTACAGGGGGGGCGCGGACGGATCCAGTACTTC.

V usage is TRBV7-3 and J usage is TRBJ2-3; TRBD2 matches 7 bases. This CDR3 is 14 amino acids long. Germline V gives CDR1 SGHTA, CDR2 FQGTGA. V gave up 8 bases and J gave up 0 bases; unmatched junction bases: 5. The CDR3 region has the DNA TGTGCCAGCCAAGCGGGGCACAGCACAGATACGCAGTATTTT. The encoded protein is CASQAGHSTDTQYF.

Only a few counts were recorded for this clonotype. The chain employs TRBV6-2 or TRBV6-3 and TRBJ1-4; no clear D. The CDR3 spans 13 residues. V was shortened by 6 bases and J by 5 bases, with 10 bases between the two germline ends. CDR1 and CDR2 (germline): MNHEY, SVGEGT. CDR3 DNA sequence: TGTGCCAGCAGGGTCGGACGGAATGAAAAACTGTTTTTT. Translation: CASRVGRNEKLFF.

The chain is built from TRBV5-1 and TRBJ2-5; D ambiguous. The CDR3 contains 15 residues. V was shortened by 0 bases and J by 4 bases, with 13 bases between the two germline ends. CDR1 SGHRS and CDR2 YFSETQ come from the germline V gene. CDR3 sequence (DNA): TGCGCCAGCAGCTTGGGCCCCTATGCGACAGAGACCCAGTACTTC. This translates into CASSLGPYATETQYF.

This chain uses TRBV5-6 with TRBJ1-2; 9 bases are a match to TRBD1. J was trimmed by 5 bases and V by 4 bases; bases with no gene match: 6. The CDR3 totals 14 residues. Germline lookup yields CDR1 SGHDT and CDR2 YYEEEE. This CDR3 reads CASSIGQGKYGYTF. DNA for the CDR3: TGTGCCAGCAGCATAGGACAGGGGAAATATGGCTACACCTTC.

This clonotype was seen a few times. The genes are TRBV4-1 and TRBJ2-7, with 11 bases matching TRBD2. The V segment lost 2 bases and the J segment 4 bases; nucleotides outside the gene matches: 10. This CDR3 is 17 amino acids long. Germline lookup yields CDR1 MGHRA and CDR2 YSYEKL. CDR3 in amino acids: CASSQIFSGRAGYEQYF. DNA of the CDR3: TGCGCCAGCAGCCAAATTTTTAGCGGGAGGGCCGGGTACGAGCAGTACTTC.

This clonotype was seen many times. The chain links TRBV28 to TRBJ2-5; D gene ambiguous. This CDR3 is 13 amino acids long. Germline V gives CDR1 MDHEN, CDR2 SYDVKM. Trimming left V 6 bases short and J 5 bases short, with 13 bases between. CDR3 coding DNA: TGTGCCAGCAGCAAACCTCCCAGGGAGACCCAGTACTTC. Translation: CASSKPPRETQYF.

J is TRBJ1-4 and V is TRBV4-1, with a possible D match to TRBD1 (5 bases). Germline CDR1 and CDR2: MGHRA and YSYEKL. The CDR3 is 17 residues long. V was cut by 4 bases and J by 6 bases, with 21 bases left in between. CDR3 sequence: CASSPQGGLQVYEKLFF. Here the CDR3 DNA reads TGCGCCAGCAGCCCGCAGGGCGGCTTGCAGGTTTATGAAAAACTGTTTTTT.

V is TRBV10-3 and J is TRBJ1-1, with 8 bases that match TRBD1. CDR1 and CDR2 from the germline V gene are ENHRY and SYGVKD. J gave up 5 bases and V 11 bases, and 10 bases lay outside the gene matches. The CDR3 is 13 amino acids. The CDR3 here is CAATGVQGTEAFF. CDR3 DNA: TGTGCCGCGACAGGGGTCCAGGGGACTGAAGCTTTCTTT.

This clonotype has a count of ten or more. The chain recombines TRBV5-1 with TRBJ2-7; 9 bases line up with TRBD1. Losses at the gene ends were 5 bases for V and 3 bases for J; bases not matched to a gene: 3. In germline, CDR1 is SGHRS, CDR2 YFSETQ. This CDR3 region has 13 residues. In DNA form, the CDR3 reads TGCGCCAGCAGAGAGACAGGGGGCTACGAGCAGTACTTC. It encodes CASRETGGYEQYF.

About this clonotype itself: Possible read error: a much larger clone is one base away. CDR3 in DNA: TGCGCCAGCAGCCCCCAGAGGAATCCTTTCTATGAGCAGTTCTTC. Protein: CASSPQRNPFYEQFF. This sequence joins TRBV4-1 and TRBJ2-1; no definite D call. CDR3 length equals 15 residues. The V gene's germline CDR1 is MGHRA and CDR2 YSYEKL. The germline V and J ends were trimmed by 4 bases and 8 bases, with 18 bases remaining between them.

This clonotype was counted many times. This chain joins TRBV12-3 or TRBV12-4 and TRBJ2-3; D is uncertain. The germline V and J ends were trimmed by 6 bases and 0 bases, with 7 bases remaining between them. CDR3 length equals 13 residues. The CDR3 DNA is TGTGCCAGCAGGACCAGGAGCACAGATACGCAGTATTTT. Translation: CASRTRSTDTQYF.

The CDR3 DNA reads as TGTGCCTGCCACCGTGGGGGAAAGCAAGAGACCCAGTACTTC. Translated, it gives CACHRGGKQETQYF. The V call is TRBV6-1, the J call TRBJ2-5; D tentatively fits TRBD1 or TRBD2 (5 bases each). The germline V gene encodes CDR1 MNHNS and CDR2 SASEGT. This CDR3 has 14 amino acids. Trimming left V 11 bases short and J 2 bases short, with 18 bases between.

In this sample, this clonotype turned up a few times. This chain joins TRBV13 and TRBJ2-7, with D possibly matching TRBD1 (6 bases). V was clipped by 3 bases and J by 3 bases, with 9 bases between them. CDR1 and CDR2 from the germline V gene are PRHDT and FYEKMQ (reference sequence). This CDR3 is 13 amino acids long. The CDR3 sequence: CASSFTGNYEQYF. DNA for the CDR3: TGTGCCAGCAGCTTTACAGGGAACTACGAGCAGTACTTC.

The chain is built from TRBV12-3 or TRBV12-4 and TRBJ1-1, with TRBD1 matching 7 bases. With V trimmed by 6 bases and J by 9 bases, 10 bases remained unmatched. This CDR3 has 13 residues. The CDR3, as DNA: TGTGCCAGCAGCTCGACCGGACAGGATCAAGCTTTCTTT. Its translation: CASSSTGQDQAFF.

This CDR3 reads CASSHPKGETQYF. The CDR3 bases are TGTGCCAGCAGCCATCCTAAGGGGGAGACCCAGTACTTC. The chain couples TRBV7-6 to TRBJ2-5; tentatively, D is TRBD1 (5 bases). The CDR3 covers 13 residues. Germline V gene sequence: CDR1 SGHVS, CDR2 FNYEAQ. The V end lost 5 bases, the J end lost 5 bases, and 12 bases lay between the germline ends.

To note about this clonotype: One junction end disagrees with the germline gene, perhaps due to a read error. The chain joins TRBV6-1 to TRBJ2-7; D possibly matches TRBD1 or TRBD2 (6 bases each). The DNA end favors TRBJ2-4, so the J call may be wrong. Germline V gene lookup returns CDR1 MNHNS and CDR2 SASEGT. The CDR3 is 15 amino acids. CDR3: CASSEGGGRVNIQYF. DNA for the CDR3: TGCGCCAGCAGTGAAGGAGGGGGGAGAGTGAACATTCAGTACTTC.

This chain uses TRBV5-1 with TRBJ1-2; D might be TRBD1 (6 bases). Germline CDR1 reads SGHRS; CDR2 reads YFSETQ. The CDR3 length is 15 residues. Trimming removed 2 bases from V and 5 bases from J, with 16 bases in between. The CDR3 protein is CASSLYLGTSYGYTF. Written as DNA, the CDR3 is TGCGCCAGCAGCTTATATCTCGGGACAAGTTATGGCTACACCTTC. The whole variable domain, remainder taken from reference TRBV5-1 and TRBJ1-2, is KAGVTQTPRYLIKTRGQQVTLSCSPISGHRSVSWYQQTPGQGLQFLFEYFSETQRNKGNFPGRFSGRQFSNSRSEMNVSTLELGDSALYLCASSLYLGTSYGYTFGSGTRLTVV.